What follows are 25 T cell receptor beta chains derived from one specimen sequenced in a study of blood T cell repertoires in COVID-19 (dated by TCRdb to about 2020). Preparation of the library involved the immunoSEQ multiplex PCR assay. TCRdb limited this immuneACCESS table to in-frame rearrangements with V and J called. A share of clones is missing; checked studies link under half to unresolved V genes, and the rest is unexplained. The sample data list roughly 130,000 clones, and roughly 80% of these were observed just once. Approximately 5.2% of the sample is held by the ten biggest clonotypes. Sequencing was performed on peripheral blood. These receptor sequences come from a woman aged 70-85 years with COVID-19, enrolled during active disease.

The chain employs TRBV3-1 (or the pseudogene TRBV3-2) and TRBJ2-7; D not certain. The germline gives CDR1 LGHDT, CDR2 YNNKEL (reference sequence). The CDR3 length is 14 residues. Trimming stripped 4 bases from V and 2 bases from J, with 12 bases between. Here the CDR3 reads CASSPGSTPYEQYF. As DNA, the CDR3 is TGTGCCAGCAGCCCGGGTAGTACCCCCTACGAGCAGTACTTC.

This clone was seen just once. The chain uses TRBV5-1 and TRBJ1-2, with 8 bases lining up with TRBD1. The germline V gene has CDR1 SGHRS and CDR2 YFSETQ. The CDR3 runs to 15 residues. With V trimmed by 0 bases and J by 6 bases, 7 bases remained unmatched. DNA of the CDR3: TGCGCCAGCAGCTTGGAGGTGGTACAGGGGGATGGCTACACCTTC. As protein: CASSLEVVQGDGYTF.

The chain carries TRBV7-2 and TRBJ2-3; D is ambiguous. Germline V CDR1 and CDR2: SGHTA, FQGNSA. The germline V and J ends were trimmed by 4 bases and 6 bases, with 14 bases remaining between them. The CDR3 length is 14 residues. This CDR3 is CASSSRREQDTQYF. The CDR3 DNA reads TGTGCCAGCAGCTCGAGACGTGAACAGGATACGCAGTATTTT.

J is TRBJ2-7 and V is TRBV11-3, with D perhaps TRBD2 (5 bases). Trimming took 1 base from V and 1 from J, leaving 8 bases between them. Germline assignment: CDR1 SGHNT and CDR2 YENEEA. The CDR3 is made up of 14 amino acids. CDR3 nucleotide sequence: TGTGCCAGCAGCTTAGGCGGGCGGTCCTACGAGCAGTACTTC. Translation gives CASSLGGRSYEQYF. The complete variable domain, with remaining parts taken from reference TRBV11-3 and TRBJ2-7, reads EAGVVQSPRYKIIEKKQPVAFWCNPISGHNTLYWYLQNLGQGPELLIRYENEEAVDDSQLPKDRFSAERLKGVDSTLKIQPAELGDSAVYLCASSLGGRSYEQYFGPGTRLTVT.

The genes are TRBV4-2 and TRBJ2-3; 8 bases agree with TRBD2. V shed 4 bases, J shed 6 bases, and the junction held 0 bases outside the gene matches. The CDR3 is made up of 12 amino acids. Germline V gene sequence: CDR1 LGHNA, CDR2 YNFKEQ. The CDR3 sequence: CASSPGGDTQYF. CDR3 nucleotide sequence: TGTGCCAGCAGCCCGGGGGGGGATACGCAGTATTTT.

The chain has TRBV30 and TRBJ1-2; D call uncertain. This CDR3 region has 15 residues. The germline V and J ends were trimmed by 0 bases and 3 bases, with 14 bases remaining between them. Germline CDR1 GTSNPN, CDR2 SVGIG (reference sequence). CDR3: CAWSVETALHYGYTF. The CDR3 DNA sequence: TGTGCCTGGAGTGTTGAAACAGCCCTTCACTATGGCTACACCTTC.

The chain recombines TRBV6-5 with TRBJ1-2, with TRBD1 identical over 10 bases. The CDR3 sequence is 13 residues long. V trimming: 6 bases; J trimming: 7 bases; junction bases outside the gene matches: 5. Per germline, CDR1 MNHEY and CDR2 SVGAGI. Here the CDR3 reads CASRRDRGRGYTF. The CDR3 nucleotides read TGTGCCAGCAGGCGGGACAGGGGTCGTGGCTACACCTTC.

On this clone itself: Mismatch with germline at one junction end may stem from a read error. The gene calls are TRBV7-7 and TRBJ1-1, with D perhaps matching TRBD1 (6 bases). Germline V lookup: CDR1 SSHAT, CDR2 FNYEAQ (reference sequence). CDR3 length: 14 amino acids. CDR3 sequence reads: CASSPMDRNTEAFF. The CDR3, as DNA: TGTGCTAGCAGCCCAATGGACAGGAACACTGAAGCTTTCTTT.

This chain joins TRBV27 and TRBJ1-2; unclear D gene. Deletions cut 4 bases from V and 4 bases from J, with 7 bases between. The CDR3 sequence is 12 residues long. The V gene's germline CDR1 is MNHEY and CDR2 SMNVEV (reference sequence). For the CDR3, the DNA is TGTGCCAGCAGTTCCCACGGCTATGGCTACACCTTC. Its protein product is CASSSHGYGYTF.

This chain connects TRBV18 to TRBJ1-4, with a weak D call TRBD1 (5 bases). V lost 6 bases and J lost 6, with 17 bases in between. The germline gives CDR1 KGHSH, CDR2 LQKENI. CDR3 size: 15 residues. CDR3 coding DNA: TGTGCCAGCTCTTCAGACGGGAGGGGCCATGAAAAACTGTTTTTT. Residues: CASSSDGRGHEKLFF.

The chain carries TRBV2 and TRBJ2-2, with 9 nucleotides matching TRBD1. This CDR3 has 15 amino acids. J was trimmed by 6 bases and V by 2 bases; bases with no gene match: 4. Germline loops: CDR1 SNHLY, CDR2 FYNNEI. This chain's CDR3 is CASSEWGQGAGELFF. CDR3 nucleotides: TGTGCCAGCAGTGAATGGGGACAGGGAGCCGGGGAGCTGTTTTTT.

The chain joins TRBV7-2 to TRBJ1-1; 7 bases agree with TRBD1. CDR3 size: 19 residues. CDR1 is SGHTA and CDR2 is FQGNSA in the germline V gene. V was clipped by 5 bases and J by 2 bases; unmatched bases: 20. The CDR3 spells CASSPRWGGLGTANTEAFF. In DNA, the CDR3 is TGTGCCAGCAGCCCCCGGTGGGGCGGCCTCGGGACAGCCAACACTGAAGCTTTCTTT.

This chain connects TRBV6-5 to TRBJ1-1, with D uncertain. V was clipped by 7 bases and J by 1 base, with 16 bases between them. The CDR3 totals 15 residues. CDR1 is MNHEY and CDR2 is SVGAGI in the germline V gene. This chain's CDR3 is CASKPRKTANTEAFF. The CDR3 region has the DNA TGTGCCAGCAAGCCGCGAAAAACCGCGAACACTGAAGCTTTCTTT.

The CDR3 is CAISETKAYEQYF. For the CDR3, the DNA is TGTGCCATCAGTGAGACAAAAGCCTACGAGCAGTACTTC. The chain combines TRBV10-3 with TRBJ2-7; D call uncertain. From germline, CDR1 is ENHRY and CDR2 SYGVKD. This CDR3 is 13 amino acids long. Trimming removed 2 bases at V and 2 bases at J, with 7 bases between.

The CDR3 bases are TGTGCCAGCAGCTTAAGGAGGGGTAGGGAGACCCAGTACTTC. Its translation is CASSLRRGRETQYF. The genes are TRBV11-2 and TRBJ2-5; the D gene is possibly TRBD2 (6 bases). Trimming pared 2 bases from V and 5 bases from J, leaving 12 bases between. The CDR3 covers 14 residues. Germline-derived CDR1 and CDR2 are SGHAT and FQNNGV.

In its sample, this clone was seen once. The genes are TRBV5-6 and TRBJ1-1; 9 bases match TRBD1. The CDR3 spans 13 residues. V was pared by 5 bases and J by 7 bases, with 6 bases of the junction left unmatched. CDR1 is SGHDT, CDR2 YYEEEE, per germline. The CDR3 DNA reads as TGTGCCAGCAGACAGGGGGCAGACGGTGAAGCTTTCTTT. Its protein is CASRQGADGEAFF.

This clone showed up just a few times. The chain combines TRBV7-3 with TRBJ1-2; D gene ambiguous. V was shortened by 6 bases and J by 2 bases, with 19 bases between the two germline ends. CDR3 length: 16 amino acids. CDR1 SGHTA and CDR2 FQGTGA come from the germline V gene. The CDR3 protein is CASSQRTDYANYGYTF. Written as DNA, the CDR3 is TGTGCCAGCAGTCAAAGAACGGACTACGCGAACTATGGCTACACCTTC.

This clone was detected only once. The V gene is TRBV28, the J gene TRBJ1-2, with unresolved D. Germline values: CDR1 MDHEN, CDR2 SYDVKM. The V gene lost 1 base and the J gene lost 0 bases, with 15 bases spanning the gap. This CDR3 contains 17 residues. For the CDR3, the DNA is TGTGCCAGCAGTTTATTCTGGGCCCCGATCACTAACTATGGCTACACCTTC. This encodes CASSLFWAPITNYGYTF.

V usage is TRBV28 and J usage is TRBJ1-2; D might be TRBD1 (5 bases). The CDR3 is made up of 13 amino acids. V gave up 4 bases and J gave up 8 bases, with 14 bases separating them. Germline V gene data show CDR1 as MDHEN and CDR2 as SYDVKM. The CDR3 region is CASSSLPGYGYTF. CDR3 sequence (DNA): TGTGCCAGCAGTTCCCTCCCAGGGTACGGCTACACCTTC.

This chain links TRBV7-9 with TRBJ2-1; 8 bases are shared with TRBD1. Trimming removed 8 bases from V and 7 bases from J; junction bases left unmatched: 10. The germline V gene encodes CDR1 SEHNR and CDR2 FQNEAQ (reference sequence). The CDR3 loop spans 14 amino acids. The CDR3 region is CASLSAGGWNEQFF. CDR3 coding DNA: TGTGCCAGCTTGTCGGCAGGGGGCTGGAATGAGCAGTTCTTC.

V gene TRBV28 combines with J gene TRBJ2-7; no clear D. Germline lookup yields CDR1 MDHEN and CDR2 SYDVKM. The length of the CDR3 is 14 residues. V lost 3 bases and J lost 5, with 14 bases in between. CDR3 loop: CASSFSPLSDEQYF. The CDR3 DNA follows: TGTGCCAGCAGTTTCAGTCCCCTGAGCGACGAGCAGTACTTC.

This chain links TRBV29-1 with TRBJ1-1; a possible D gene is TRBD1 (6 bases). The length of the CDR3 is 12 residues. From germline, CDR1 is SQVTM and CDR2 ANQGSEA. CDR3 sequence reads: CRGGGGTGEAFF. The CDR3 nucleotides are TGCAGGGGGGGCGGTGGAACGGGTGAAGCTTTCTTT.

This clone was observed a handful of times. J is TRBJ1-6 and V is TRBV11-2; D is perhaps TRBD1 (5 bases). The germline gives CDR1 SGHAT, CDR2 FQNNGV. Trimming left V 2 bases short and J 6 bases short, with 8 bases between. The CDR3 is 14 residues long. CDR3 sequence: CASSLTGFNSPLHF. CDR3 nucleotide sequence: TGTGCCAGCAGCTTAACAGGCTTTAATTCACCCCTCCACTTT.

The chain has TRBV5-6 and TRBJ1-1; D not certain. From germline, CDR1 is SGHDT and CDR2 YYEEEE. Trimming stripped 1 base from V and 0 bases from J, with 13 bases between. The CDR3 spans 16 residues. This CDR3 is CASSLTGVRLNTEAFF. CDR3 DNA sequence: TGTGCCAGCAGCTTGACCGGAGTGAGGCTGAACACTGAAGCTTTCTTT.

V and J are TRBV20-1 and TRBJ1-4, with D possibly being TRBD1 (5 bases). Germline V CDR1 and CDR2: DFQATT, SNEGSKA (reference sequence). This CDR3 is 15 amino acids long. V was clipped by 3 bases and J by 2 bases, with 13 bases between them. DNA for the CDR3: TGCAGTGCTAGTCCTGGGGCCGCTACTAATGAAAAACTGTTTTTT. Residues: CSASPGAATNEKLFF.